This T cell receptor beta chain was retrieved from a study of post-analysis software for immune sequencing data. Study conclusions and caveats: Comparison of patients with controls showed a handful of TRBV segments more frequent in patients, TRBV5-6, TRBV5-1 and TRBV20-1 among them.

The library was made from cDNA and included unique molecular identifiers. TCRdb reprocessed the PCR reads via MiXCR and lists one record per CDR3 protein. The data hold roughly 200,000 distinct CDR3 sequences, with roughly 28% observed a single time. The V segment lost 2 bases and the J segment 8 bases; nucleotides outside the gene matches: 0. Per germline, CDR1 MNHEY and CDR2 SVGAGI. This CDR3 has 13 amino acids. As to this clonotype: Antigen specificity is unknown.

This TCR was sampled from a girl younger than 18 with multiple sclerosis. V usage is TRBV6-5 and J usage is TRBJ1-1; 12 nucleotides match TRBD1. The sequenced material came from blood. The chain's CDR3 is CASSYGTGGEAFF. CDR3 bases: TGTGCCAGCAGTTACGGGACAGGGGGCGAAGCTTTCTTT.